Listed here are 4 T cell receptor beta chains from one sample, sequenced in a study of blood T cell repertoires in COVID-19. Generated by immunoSEQ multiplex PCR, the TCRdb table keeps only in-frame clones and is missing some. There are some 75,000 clones in the sample; around 80% occur only once, and 9.5% to 15% lies in the top ten. The sample taken for sequencing was peripheral blood. The receptors derive from a man aged 45-60 years with COVID-19, enrolled during active disease.

The V call is TRBV27, the J call TRBJ1-5, with 7 positions matching TRBD1. Germline CDR1 and CDR2: MNHEY and SMNVEV (reference sequence). The trim removed 5 bases at V and 1 base at J, leaving 5 bases unmatched. This CDR3 region has 15 residues. CDR3 DNA sequence: TGTGCCAGCAGTCCCGACAGGGCGAGCAATCAGCCCCAGCATTTT. Protein product: CASSPDRASNQPQHF.

This rearrangement joins TRBV19 to TRBJ2-1, with 12 bases that match TRBD2. V trimming: 4 bases; J trimming: 9 bases; junction bases outside the gene matches: 10. The CDR3 length is 16 residues. Germline V gene sequence: CDR1 LNHDA, CDR2 SQIVND (reference sequence). CDR3 in DNA: TGTGCCAGTAGTACTACCCGACTAGCGGGAGAGACTGAGCAGTTCTTC. Its translation is CASSTTRLAGETEQFF. The full variable domain, its missing parts supplied by reference TRBV19 and TRBJ2-1, is DGGITQSPKYLFRKEGQNVTLSCEQNLNHDAMYWYRQDPGQGLRLIYYSQIVNDFQKGDIAEGYSVSREKKESFPLTVTSAQKNPTAFYLCASSTTRLAGETEQFFGPGTRLTVL.

V usage is TRBV6-5 and J usage is TRBJ2-7; tentative D call: TRBD1 (6 bases). The CDR3 consists of 13 residues. V shed 5 bases and J shed 4 bases, with 12 bases lying between them. The germline gives CDR1 MNHEY, CDR2 SVGAGI. CDR3 sequence reads: CASSLDGQYEQYF. In nucleotides, the CDR3 is TGTGCCAGCAGTCTGGACGGACAGTACGAGCAGTACTTC.

The CDR3 sequence is CASKVGGTSYNEQFF. The CDR3 bases are TGTGCCAGCAAAGTTGGCGGGACCAGCTACAATGAGCAGTTCTTC. The rearrangement links TRBV2 to TRBJ2-1; weak D call: TRBD2 (6 bases). Trimming cost V 7 bases and J 3 bases, with 16 bases left between them. The CDR3 runs to 15 residues. CDR1 SNHLY and CDR2 FYNNEI come from the germline V gene.